The clone carrying this TCR beta chain was seen repeatedly, ten times or more. The record originates from a study of spatial heterogeneity in lung cancer. Study-level background: Detected beta-chain sequences consistently exceeded alpha-chain sequences.

Each CDR3 protein is one row after TCRdb ran MiXCR on the 5' RACE reads. The sample shows tens of thousands of distinct CDR3 sequences, 3.1% of them seen only once. Time point here: sample taken at primary tumor resection. The donors, 70 or so patients with untreated early-stage non-small cell lung cancer, provided the samples. From tumor, nontumor lung or frozen PBMC, whole RNA was taken unsorted for sequencing. V lost 7 bases and J 4 bases, leaving 13 bases between the germline ends. Germline CDR1 reads MNHEY; CDR2 reads SVGAGI. The CDR3 contains 13 residues. Here the sequenced sample was normal lung tissue next to the tumor, taken at surgery. V is TRBV6-5 and J is TRBJ1-2, with a weak D call TRBD1 (6 bases). This TCR came from a male donor with early-stage non-small cell lung cancer. This CDR3 reads CASTPDRTYGYTF. The CDR3 DNA follows: TGTGCCAGCACCCCTGACAGGACCTATGGCTACACCTTC.